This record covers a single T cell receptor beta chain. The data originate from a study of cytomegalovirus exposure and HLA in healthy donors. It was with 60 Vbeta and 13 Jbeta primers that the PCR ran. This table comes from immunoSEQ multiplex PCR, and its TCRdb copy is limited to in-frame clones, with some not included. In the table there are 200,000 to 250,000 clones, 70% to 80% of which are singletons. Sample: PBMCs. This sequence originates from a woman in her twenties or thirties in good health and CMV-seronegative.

CDR3 sequence reads: CASSERGEPYNEQFF. CDR3 in DNA: TGTGCCAGCAGTGAAAGGGGCGAACCGTACAATGAGCAGTTCTTC. The chain uses TRBV6-4 and TRBJ2-1; a weak D match, TRBD1 (5 bases). Trimming took off 3 bases at V and 4 bases at J, with 13 bases between the two ends. The germline CDR1 and CDR2 sequences are MRHNA and SNTAGT. CDR3 size: 15 residues.